A single sample is the source of the 7 T cell receptor beta chains below, sequenced in a study of T cells in Graves' hyperthyroidism and ophthalmopathy. Amplified TCR beta CDR3 regions derived from RNA transcripts. First-round RT-PCR targeting the TCR CDR3 was performed with the HTBI primer set. MiXCR was run by TCRdb on the multiplex PCR reads, yielding one entry per CDR3 protein. The sample has a few hundred thousand distinct CDR3 sequences, around 20% seen once. Specimen: blood. All receptors come from a man in his late teens or twenties with Graves' hyperthyroidism.

This clonotype turned up a few times. J is TRBJ1-5 and V is TRBV6-1; D not certain. From germline, CDR1 is MNHNS and CDR2 SASEGT. The CDR3 has 17 amino acids. V lost 2 bases and J 0 bases, leaving 14 bases between the germline ends. The CDR3 DNA is TGTGCCAGCAGTGAAAGGGTCAGCGGTAATAGCAATCAGCCCCAGCATTTT. Protein sequence: CASSERVSGNSNQPQHF.

The chain links TRBV12-3 or TRBV12-4 to TRBJ2-2; the D is unclear. The V and J ends lost 3 bases and 2 bases respectively, with 10 bases between them. The CDR3 is 15 residues long. CDR3 bases: TGTGCCAGCAGTTTCTCGACACTAAACACCGGGGAGCTGTTTTTT. Protein sequence: CASSFSTLNTGELFF.

A word on this clonotype: A read error is likely, as this CDR3 ends without the conserved phenylalanine or tryptophan. It is unclear where the CDR3 begins or ends on the DNA, so no DNA is shown, and the CDR3 is as TCRdb lists it. The chain couples TRBV10-2 to TRBJ2-7; TRBD1, the table's D call, was not compared with the DNA. CDR1 and CDR2 from the germline V gene are WSHSY and SAAADI. Both ends counted, the CDR3 spans 13 residues. CDR3 region: CASSEGRGPHGNL.

This clonotype was detected a few times. This chain connects TRBV12-3 or TRBV12-4 to TRBJ1-5; a weak D match, TRBD1 (5 bases). V gave up 6 bases and J gave up 5 bases, with 20 bases separating them. This CDR3 has 16 residues. CDR3 protein: CASSLWDLQRHQPQHF. CDR3 DNA: TGTGCCAGCAGCCTCTGGGACCTCCAAAGGCATCAGCCCCAGCATTTT.

This clonotype was observed many times. The J gene is TRBJ2-7, the V gene TRBV13; D not certain. CDR1 PRHDT and CDR2 FYEKMQ come from the germline V gene (reference sequence). The CDR3 runs 15 residues. Trimming removed 5 bases at V and 2 bases at J, with 16 bases between. CDR3 amino acids: CASSQGGARTYEQYF. Here the CDR3 DNA reads TGTGCCAGCAGCCAAGGCGGCGCTAGGACCTACGAGCAGTACTTC.

This clonotype was recorded at least ten times. This chain links TRBV7-8 with TRBJ1-2; no definite D call. The CDR3 runs 14 residues. V lost 5 bases to trimming and J lost 8 bases, with 18 bases between them. Per germline, CDR1 SGHVS and CDR2 FQNEAQ. The CDR3 sequence: CASSPSVSVEGYTF. In nucleotides, the CDR3 is TGTGCCAGCAGCCCTAGCGTTAGTGTGGAGGGCTACACCTTC. The variable domain in full, completed from reference TRBV7-8 and TRBJ1-2, reads GAGVSQSPRYKVAKRGQDVALRCDPISGHVSLFWYQQALGQGPEFLTYFQNEAQLDKSGLPSDRFFAERPEGSVSTLKIQRTQQEDSAVYLCASSPSVSVEGYTFGSGTRLTVV.

In its sample, this clonotype was seen many times. This chain joins TRBV11-3 and TRBJ2-2; no clear D. The CDR3 loop spans 16 amino acids. Germline V gene sequence: CDR1 SGHNT, CDR2 YENEEA. Trimming removed 1 base at V and 2 bases at J, with 11 bases between. The CDR3 bases are TGTGCCAGCAGCTTAGTGGCAGGTGATAACACCGGGGAGCTGTTTTTT. Its translation is CASSLVAGDNTGELFF.